The 31 T cell receptor beta chains below all came from one sample that was sequenced in a study of blood T cell repertoires in COVID-19. The table came from immunoSEQ multiplex PCR; TCRdb's copy has only in-frame clones and leaves some out. The table lists about 95,000 clones, 65% to 85% of them singletons. Sequencing input: peripheral blood. These receptors came from a man at least 80 years old with active or convalescent COVID-19.

The chain couples TRBV3-1 (or the pseudogene TRBV3-2) to TRBJ2-3; no definite D call. V gave up 4 bases and J gave up 7 bases, with 9 bases separating them. CDR1 and CDR2 (germline): LGHDT, YNNKEL (reference sequence). The CDR3 runs to 12 residues. In nucleotides, the CDR3 is TGTGCCAGCAGCCCTCAGCGAAATACGCAGTATTTT. Encoded protein: CASSPQRNTQYF.

The chain has TRBV11-2 and TRBJ2-2; 7 positions match TRBD1. The CDR3 runs 15 residues. J gave up 3 bases and V 4 bases, and 5 bases lay outside the gene matches. Per the germline V gene, CDR1 is SGHAT and CDR2 is FQNNGV. The CDR3 here is CASSSTGEYTGELFF. The CDR3 bases are TGTGCCAGCAGCTCCACAGGGGAATACACCGGGGAGCTGTTTTTT.

This chain joins TRBV12-5 and TRBJ2-3; TRBD2 matches at 11 bases. There are 15 residues in the CDR3. Trimming removed 6 bases from V and 2 bases from J; junction bases left unmatched: 4. The V gene's germline CDR1 is LGHNT and CDR2 FRNRAP. CDR3 residues: CASGKGLAATDTQYF. In DNA form, the CDR3 reads TGTGCTAGTGGCAAGGGACTAGCGGCCACAGATACGCAGTATTTT.

CDR3 DNA: TGTGCCAGCAGCTTTGGCGGGGGGCCCGGCAATGAGCAGTTCTTC. As protein: CASSFGGGPGNEQFF. V usage is TRBV7-6 and J usage is TRBJ2-1; 8 positions match TRBD2. The CDR3 is 15 residues long. Trimming removed 3 bases from V and 6 bases from J; junction bases left unmatched: 7. Germline loops: CDR1 SGHVS, CDR2 FNYEAQ.

The count of this clone is one. The rearrangement links TRBV7-8 to TRBJ1-1; D gene ambiguous. Deletions cut 0 bases from V and 7 bases from J, with 3 bases between. Per germline, CDR1 SGHVS and CDR2 FQNEAQ. The CDR3 totals 11 residues. CDR3 nucleotides: TGTGCCAGCAGCTTAGCCGGTGAAGCTTTCTTT. Encoded protein: CASSLAGEAFF.

The rearrangement uses TRBV11-2 and TRBJ2-7, with a possible D match to TRBD2 (5 bases). The CDR3 has 14 residues. Trimming pared 0 bases from V and 6 bases from J, leaving 12 bases between. CDR1 is SGHAT and CDR2 is FQNNGV in the germline V gene. The CDR3 loop reads CASSLDWEYAEQYF. CDR3 DNA: TGTGCCAGCAGCTTAGATTGGGAGTACGCCGAGCAGTACTTC.

J is TRBJ2-7 and V is TRBV29-1; 12 bases fit TRBD1. Unmatched junction bases numbered 2, after V lost 0 bases and J lost 2 bases. CDR3 size: 15 residues. Per germline, CDR1 SQVTM and CDR2 ANQGSEA. In DNA form, the CDR3 reads TGCAGCGTTGAAGAGGGACAGGGGGCCCCCTACGAGCAGTACTTC. Its protein product is CSVEEGQGAPYEQYF.

This chain connects TRBV19 to TRBJ1-2; TRBD1 agrees at 8 bases. The J segment lost 8 bases and the V segment lost 3 bases, leaving 14 bases of the junction unmatched. The CDR3 covers 16 residues. Germline-derived CDR1 and CDR2 are LNHDA and SQIVND (reference sequence). This CDR3 is CASSIASGGAPKGYTF. CDR3 in DNA: TGTGCCAGTAGTATCGCTTCAGGGGGCGCCCCCAAGGGCTACACCTTC.

This clone was seen just once. The chain uses TRBV28 and TRBJ2-1, with a weak D call TRBD2 (6 bases). Germline values: CDR1 MDHEN, CDR2 SYDVKM. The germline V and J ends were trimmed by 10 bases and 7 bases, with 17 bases remaining between them. The CDR3 length is 13 residues. CDR3 DNA sequence: TGTGCCACCCAGGTGGGGGGAAATAATGAGCAGTTCTTC. Translation gives CATQVGGNNEQFF.

This chain joins TRBV10-2 and TRBJ1-4, with 8 bases fitting TRBD1. Germline CDR1 reads WSHSY; CDR2 reads SAAADI. Trimming removed 7 bases from V and 8 bases from J; junction bases left unmatched: 6. The length of the CDR3 is 13 residues. The CDR3 sequence: CASTLQGEEKLFF. The CDR3 DNA sequence: TGCGCCAGCACCTTACAGGGGGAGGAAAAACTGTTTTTT.

V is TRBV19 and J is TRBJ2-7, with D hard to call. With 8 bases removed from V and 6 bases from J, the gap between germline ends came to 17 bases. This CDR3 has 13 residues. Germline V gene lookup returns CDR1 LNHDA and CDR2 SQIVND (reference sequence). As DNA, the CDR3 is TGTGCCAGTGCTATACGCTCCCTCGGCGAGCAGTACTTC. This encodes CASAIRSLGEQYF.

The V and J genes are TRBV5-1 and TRBJ2-7, with 10 nucleotides matching TRBD1. V gave up 0 bases and J gave up 5 bases; unmatched junction bases: 5. There are 15 residues in the CDR3. Germline assignment: CDR1 SGHRS and CDR2 YFSETQ. The CDR3 is CASSLGGTGVDEQYF. The CDR3 DNA follows: TGCGCCAGCAGCTTGGGAGGGACAGGGGTAGACGAGCAGTACTTC.

The V and J genes are TRBV27 and TRBJ2-1, with 11 bases identical to TRBD2. V shed 0 bases and J 7 bases; nucleotides not matched to a gene: 11. This CDR3 comprises 18 residues. Germline CDR1 reads MNHEY; CDR2 reads SMNVEV (reference sequence). The CDR3 reads CASSLSSTSGGTRNEQFF. CDR3 in DNA: TGTGCCAGCAGTTTATCGAGTACTAGCGGGGGTACGAGGAATGAGCAGTTCTTC.

The rearrangement joins TRBV7-6 to TRBJ2-3, with D perhaps TRBD2 (6 bases). Trimming took 1 base from V and 2 from J, leaving 10 bases between them. This CDR3 spans 15 amino acids. CDR1 SGHVS and CDR2 FNYEAQ come from the germline V gene. The CDR3 reads CASSLGGGVTDTQYF. CDR3 sequence (DNA): TGTGCCAGCAGCTTAGGAGGCGGGGTCACAGATACGCAGTATTTT.

The gene calls are TRBV6-1 and TRBJ1-2; D gene uncertain. The ends were cut back, 1 base at V and 5 bases at J, with 5 bases in the middle. Germline CDR1 MNHNS, CDR2 SASEGT. The CDR3 covers 12 residues. This CDR3 reads CASSEGGYGYTF. The CDR3 bases are TGTGCCAGCAGTGAAGGAGGGTATGGCTACACCTTC.

This clone was seen more than once but under ten times. The gene calls are TRBV28 and TRBJ1-1; TRBD1 aligns across 8 bases. V gave up 2 bases and J gave up 1 base; unmatched junction bases: 6. This CDR3 comprises 16 residues. CDR1 and CDR2 from the germline V gene are MDHEN and SYDVKM. In nucleotides, the CDR3 is TGTGCCAGCAGTTTACTAGGGACAGGCCCGAACACTGAAGCTTTCTTT. This translates into CASSLLGTGPNTEAFF.

V is TRBV3-1 (or the pseudogene TRBV3-2) and J is TRBJ2-5; 7 bases agree with TRBD2. The CDR3 covers 17 residues. V was clipped by 1 base and J by 2 bases; unmatched bases: 10. Germline lookup yields CDR1 LGHDT and CDR2 YNNKEL (reference sequence). DNA for the CDR3: TGTGCCAGCAGCCAAGGCCTCCTAGCGGTAGCTCAAGAGACCCAGTACTTC. It specifies CASSQGLLAVAQETQYF.

V is TRBV6-2 or TRBV6-3 and J is TRBJ2-2, with TRBD2 matching over 7 bases. Germline-derived CDR1 and CDR2 are MNHEY and SVGEGT. V dropped 4 bases and J dropped 5; count of bases not matched to a gene: 13. There are 17 residues in the CDR3. This CDR3 is CASSFPMGRRGTGELFF. The CDR3 coding sequence is TGTGCCAGCAGTTTCCCGATGGGTCGGCGGGGGACCGGGGAGCTGTTTTTT.

CDR3: CASSLSGASTDTQYF. CDR3 DNA sequence: TGCGCCAGCAGCCTTAGCGGGGCAAGCACAGATACGCAGTATTTT. The chain couples TRBV5-1 to TRBJ2-3; 8 bases line up with TRBD2. CDR1 and CDR2 from the germline V gene are SGHRS and YFSETQ. The CDR3 sequence is 15 residues long. V lost 4 bases to trimming and J lost 0 bases; unmatched junction nucleotides: 4.

Worth noting for this clone: An end of the junction differs from the germline gene, which may be a read error. This sequence joins TRBV5-8 and TRBJ2-3, with a tentative D call TRBD1 (5 bases). In germline, CDR1 is SGHTS, CDR2 YDEGEE. This CDR3 contains 15 residues. The CDR3: CATSRLDKYTDTQYF. In DNA, the CDR3 is TGTGCCACCAGCAGGTTGGACAAATACACAGATACGCAGTATTTT. The variable domain in full, completed from reference TRBV5-8 and TRBJ2-3, reads EAGVTQSPTHLIKTRGQQATLRCSPISGHTSVYWYQQALGLGLQFLLWYDEGEERNRGNFPPRFSGRQFPNYSSELNVNALELEDSALYLCATSRLDKYTDTQYFGPGTRLTVL.

V and J are TRBV15 and TRBJ2-1; tentative D call: TRBD2 (6 bases). V lost 4 bases, J lost 4 bases, and 17 bases lay in between. There are 16 residues in the CDR3. The germline CDR1 and CDR2 sequences are LNHNV and YYDKDF (reference sequence). CDR3 sequence: CATSIMGLAEYNEQFF. The DNA for the CDR3 is TGTGCCACCAGCATCATGGGGTTAGCGGAATACAATGAGCAGTTCTTC. The full variable domain, its missing parts supplied by reference TRBV15 and TRBJ2-1, is DAMVIQNPRYQVTQFGKPVTLSCSQTLNHNVMYWYQQKSSQAPKLLFHYYDKDFNNEADTPDNFQSRRPNTSFCFLDIRSPGLGDTAMYLCATSIMGLAEYNEQFFGPGTRLTVL.

V is TRBV5-6 and J is TRBJ2-7, with 9 bases identical to TRBD2. Germline V gene lookup returns CDR1 SGHDT and CDR2 YYEEEE. This CDR3 comprises 14 residues. Unmatched junction bases numbered 8, after V lost 3 bases and J lost 7 bases. This chain's CDR3 is CASSSLAGPWEQYF. DNA for the CDR3: TGTGCCAGCAGCTCTCTAGCGGGGCCGTGGGAGCAGTACTTC. Drawing the rest from reference TRBV5-6 and TRBJ2-7, the complete variable domain is DAGVTQSPTHLIKTRGQQVTLRCSPKSGHDTVSWYQQALGQGPQFIFQYYEEEERQRGNFPDRFSGHQFPNYSSELNVNALLLGDSALYLCASSSLAGPWEQYFGPGTRLTVT.

The CDR3 region has the DNA TGTGCCAGCAGTCCCCGGGACAGGGATGGCTACACCTTC. It is translated as CASSPRDRDGYTF. The rearrangement joins TRBV12-3 or TRBV12-4 to TRBJ1-2; TRBD1 agrees at 9 bases. The CDR3 runs to 13 residues. The J segment lost 6 bases and the V segment lost 5 bases, leaving 4 bases of the junction unmatched.

The genes are TRBV7-2 and TRBJ1-2; 8 positions match TRBD1. The CDR3 has 15 amino acids. The J segment lost 3 bases and the V segment lost 4 bases, leaving 7 bases of the junction unmatched. Germline CDR1 reads SGHTA; CDR2 reads FQGNSA. CDR3 in amino acids: CASSSGQGGHYGYTF. The CDR3 DNA reads as TGTGCCAGCAGCTCTGGACAGGGAGGGCACTATGGCTACACCTTC.

The chain uses TRBV28 and TRBJ1-2; D is possibly TRBD1 (6 bases). CDR1 and CDR2 from the germline V gene are MDHEN and SYDVKM. Trimming stripped 3 bases from V and 9 bases from J, with 17 bases between. CDR3 size: 14 residues. In DNA, the CDR3 is TGTGCCAGCAGTTTGTGGGGGCGCGTTTTTAGCTACACCTTC. This translates into CASSLWGRVFSYTF.

CDR3 coding DNA: TGTGCCAGTGCCGAGGGGGACAGACGGGAAAAACTGTTTTTT. It yields the protein CASAEGDRREKLFF. The chain is built from TRBV19 and TRBJ1-4, with 7 bases matching TRBD1. V lost 8 bases, J lost 8 bases, and 11 bases stayed unmatched. Germline lookup yields CDR1 LNHDA and CDR2 SQIVND (reference sequence). This CDR3 comprises 14 residues. Drawing the rest from reference TRBV19 and TRBJ1-4, the complete variable domain is DGGITQSPKYLFRKEGQNVTLSCEQNLNHDAMYWYRQDPGQGLRLIYYSQIVNDFQKGDIAEGYSVSREKKESFPLTVTSAQKNPTAFYLCASAEGDRREKLFFGSGTQLSVL.

The chain recombines TRBV19 with TRBJ2-2; 7 nucleotides align to TRBD2. The CDR3 has 14 residues. With 2 bases clipped from V and 6 bases from J, the junction kept 3 bases outside the gene matches. Germline V CDR1 and CDR2: LNHDA, SQIVND (reference sequence). This CDR3 is CASSIQGGAGELFF. The CDR3 nucleotides read TGTGCCAGTAGTATACAGGGAGGGGCCGGGGAGCTGTTTTTT.

V usage is TRBV18 and J usage is TRBJ2-1; tentative D call: TRBD2 (5 bases). The CDR3 consists of 14 residues. CDR1 is KGHSH, CDR2 LQKENI, per germline. V lost 2 bases and J lost 2, with 7 bases in between. CDR3 residues: CASSPSGAYNEQFF. The CDR3 DNA follows: TGTGCCAGCTCACCAAGCGGTGCCTACAATGAGCAGTTCTTC.

J is TRBJ2-7 and V is TRBV2, with D perhaps matching TRBD1 (5 bases). The germline gives CDR1 SNHLY, CDR2 FYNNEI. Trimming removed 5 bases at V and 3 bases at J, with 8 bases between. CDR3 size: 12 residues. CDR3 nucleotides: TGTGCCAGCAGTACCGACAGCTACGAGCAGTACTTC. Its protein is CASSTDSYEQYF. Supplemented by reference TRBV2 and TRBJ2-7, the full variable domain reads EPEVTQTPSHQVTQMGQEVILRCVPISNHLYFYWYRQILGQKVEFLVSFYNNEISEKSEIFDDQFSVERPDGSNFTLKIRSTKLEDSAMYFCASSTDSYEQYFGPGTRLTVT.

The V gene is TRBV7-2, the J gene TRBJ1-3; weak D call: TRBD1 (5 bases). The V gene lost 3 bases and the J gene lost 0 bases, with 12 bases spanning the gap. The CDR3 spans 16 residues. In germline, CDR1 is SGHTA, CDR2 FQGNSA. The CDR3 is CASSFTTGPSGNTIYF. The CDR3 bases are TGTGCCAGCAGCTTCACAACAGGTCCCTCTGGAAACACCATATATTTT.

This clone was found a few times. The chain combines TRBV4-2 with TRBJ1-2; the D is unclear. Germline V gives CDR1 LGHNA, CDR2 YNFKEQ. Trimming cost V 1 base and J 4 bases, with 7 bases left between them. This CDR3 spans 13 amino acids. CDR3 nucleotides: TGTGCCAGCAGCCAAGGGCAGGTCTATGGCTACACCTTC. Its protein product is CASSQGQVYGYTF.